This entry is about one TCR beta chain. These data come from a study of OX40 agonist ivuxolimab in advanced cancers. Background on the study: Patients were given ivuxolimab, an antibody that agonizes OX40 (CD134).

The CDR3 runs to 16 residues. The germline V gene encodes CDR1 SGHDT and CDR2 YYEEEE. V lost 4 bases to trimming and J lost 1 base; unmatched junction nucleotides: 5. Profiled with immunoSEQ multiplex PCR; TCRdb holds only in-frame clones, not every one. The sample has about 120,000 clones, 85% to 90% seen once. The clonotype originates from an adult with an advanced solid tumor such as melanoma, head and neck, liver or kidney cancer. This sample comprised CD4+ or CD8+ T cells sorted from blood, obtained in a trial of the OX40 agonist ivuxolimab. The chain links TRBV5-6 to TRBJ2-3; 11 bases map to TRBD2. The CDR3 DNA reads as TGTGCCAGCAGCCCGCCGGGACTAGCGGGCACAGATACGCAGTATTTT. Amino acids: CASSPPGLAGTDTQYF. The full variable domain, completed using reference TRBV5-6 and TRBJ2-3, is DAGVTQSPTHLIKTRGQQVTLRCSPKSGHDTVSWYQQALGQGPQFIFQYYEEEERQRGNFPDRFSGHQFPNYSSELNVNALLLGDSALYLCASSPPGLAGTDTQYFGPGTRLTVL.